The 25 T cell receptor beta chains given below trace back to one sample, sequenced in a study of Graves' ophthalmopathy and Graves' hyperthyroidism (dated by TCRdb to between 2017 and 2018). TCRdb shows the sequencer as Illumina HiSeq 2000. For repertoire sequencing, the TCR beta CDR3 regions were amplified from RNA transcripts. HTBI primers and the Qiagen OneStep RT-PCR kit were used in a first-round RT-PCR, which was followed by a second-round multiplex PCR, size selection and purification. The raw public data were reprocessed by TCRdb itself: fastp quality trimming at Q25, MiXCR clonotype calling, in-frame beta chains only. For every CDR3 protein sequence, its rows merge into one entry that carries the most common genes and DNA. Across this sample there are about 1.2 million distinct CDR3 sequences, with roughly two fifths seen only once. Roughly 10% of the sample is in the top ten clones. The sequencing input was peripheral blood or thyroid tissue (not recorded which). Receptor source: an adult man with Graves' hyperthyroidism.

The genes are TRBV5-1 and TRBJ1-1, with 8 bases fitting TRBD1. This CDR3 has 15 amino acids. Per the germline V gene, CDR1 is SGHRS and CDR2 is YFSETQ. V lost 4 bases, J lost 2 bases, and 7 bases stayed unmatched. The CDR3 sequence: CASSPDGTGNTEAFF. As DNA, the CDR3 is TGCGCCAGCAGCCCTGACGGGACAGGTAACACTGAAGCTTTCTTT.

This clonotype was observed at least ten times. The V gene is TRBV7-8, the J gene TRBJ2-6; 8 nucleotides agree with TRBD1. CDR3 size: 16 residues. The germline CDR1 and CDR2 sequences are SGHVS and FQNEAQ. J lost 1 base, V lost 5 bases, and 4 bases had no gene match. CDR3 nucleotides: TGTGCCAGCAGCCGACGACAGGGGTCTGGGGCCAACGTCCTGACTTTC. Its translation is CASSRRQGSGANVLTF. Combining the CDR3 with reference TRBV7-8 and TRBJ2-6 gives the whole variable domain GAGVSQSPRYKVAKRGQDVALRCDPISGHVSLFWYQQALGQGPEFLTYFQNEAQLDKSGLPSDRFFAERPEGSVSTLKIQRTQQEDSAVYLCASSRRQGSGANVLTFGAGSRLTVL.

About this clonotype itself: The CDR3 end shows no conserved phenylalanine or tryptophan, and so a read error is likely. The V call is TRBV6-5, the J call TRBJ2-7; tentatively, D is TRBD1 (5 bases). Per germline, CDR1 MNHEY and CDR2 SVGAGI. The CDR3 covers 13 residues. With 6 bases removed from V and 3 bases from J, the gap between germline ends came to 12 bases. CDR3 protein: CASSDTRDYEQYL. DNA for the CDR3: TGTGCCAGCAGCGACACCAGGGACTACGAGCAGTACCTC.

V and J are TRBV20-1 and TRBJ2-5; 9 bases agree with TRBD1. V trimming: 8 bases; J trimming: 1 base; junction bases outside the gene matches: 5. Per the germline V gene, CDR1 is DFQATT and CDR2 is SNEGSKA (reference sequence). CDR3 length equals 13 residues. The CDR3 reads CSTPGQGQETQYF. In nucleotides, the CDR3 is TGCAGTACCCCGGGACAGGGCCAAGAGACCCAGTACTTC.

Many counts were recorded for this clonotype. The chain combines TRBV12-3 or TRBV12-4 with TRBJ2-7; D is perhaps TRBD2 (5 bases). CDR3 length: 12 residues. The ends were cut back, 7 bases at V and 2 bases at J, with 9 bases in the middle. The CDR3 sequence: CASTGETYEQYF. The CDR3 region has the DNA TGTGCCAGCACCGGGGAGACCTACGAGCAGTACTTC.

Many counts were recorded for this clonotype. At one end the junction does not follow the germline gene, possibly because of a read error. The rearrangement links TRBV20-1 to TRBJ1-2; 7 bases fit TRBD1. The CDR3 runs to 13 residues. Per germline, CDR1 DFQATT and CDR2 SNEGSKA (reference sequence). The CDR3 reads CSARDRANYGYTF. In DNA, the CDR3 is TGCAGTGCGAGAGACAGGGCGAACTATGGCTACACCTTC.

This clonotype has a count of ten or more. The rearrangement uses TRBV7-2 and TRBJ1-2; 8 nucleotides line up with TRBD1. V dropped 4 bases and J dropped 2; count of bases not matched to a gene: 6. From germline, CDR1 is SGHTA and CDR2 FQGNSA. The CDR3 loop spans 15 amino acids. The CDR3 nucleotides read TGTGCCAGCAGCTCTTACAGGGGGGGAAACTATGGCTACACCTTC. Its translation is CASSSYRGGNYGYTF.

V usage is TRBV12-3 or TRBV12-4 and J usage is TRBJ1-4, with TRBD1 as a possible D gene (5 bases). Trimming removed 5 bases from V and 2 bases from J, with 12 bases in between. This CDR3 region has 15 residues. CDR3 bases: TGTGCCAGCAGTGACCACGGGACGACTAATGAAAAACTGTTTTTT. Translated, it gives CASSDHGTTNEKLFF.

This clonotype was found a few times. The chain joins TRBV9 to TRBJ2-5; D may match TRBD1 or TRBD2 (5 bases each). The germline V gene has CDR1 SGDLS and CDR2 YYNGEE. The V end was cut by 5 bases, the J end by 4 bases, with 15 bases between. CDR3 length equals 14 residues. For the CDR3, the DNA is TGTGCCAGCAGTGCCGAGGGGAATGTAGAGACCCAGTACTTC. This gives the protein CASSAEGNVETQYF.

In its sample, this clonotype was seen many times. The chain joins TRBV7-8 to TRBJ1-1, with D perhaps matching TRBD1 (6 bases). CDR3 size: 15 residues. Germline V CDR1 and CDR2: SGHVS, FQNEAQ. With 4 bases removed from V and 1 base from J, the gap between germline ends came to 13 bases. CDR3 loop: CASSSQKGENTEAFF. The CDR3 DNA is TGTGCCAGCAGCTCCCAAAAGGGGGAGAACACTGAAGCTTTCTTT. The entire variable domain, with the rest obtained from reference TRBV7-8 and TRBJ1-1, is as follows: GAGVSQSPRYKVAKRGQDVALRCDPISGHVSLFWYQQALGQGPEFLTYFQNEAQLDKSGLPSDRFFAERPEGSVSTLKIQRTQQEDSAVYLCASSSQKGENTEAFFGQGTRLTVV.

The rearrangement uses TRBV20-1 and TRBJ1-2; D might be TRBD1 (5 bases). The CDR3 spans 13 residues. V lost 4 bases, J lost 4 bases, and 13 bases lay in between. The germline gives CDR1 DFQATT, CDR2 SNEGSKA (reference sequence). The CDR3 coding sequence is TGCAGTGCTAAGGGCTGGGGGTTCTATGGCTACACCTTC. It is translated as CSAKGWGFYGYTF.

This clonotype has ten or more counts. The chain's CDR3 is CATREDRGHNSPLHF. In DNA form, the CDR3 reads TGTGCCACCAGAGAAGACAGGGGTCATAATTCACCCCTCCACTTT. The gene calls are TRBV10-3 and TRBJ1-6; TRBD1 matches 8 bases. J gave up 5 bases and V 10 bases, and 10 bases lay outside the gene matches. The CDR3 runs to 15 residues. Germline assignment: CDR1 ENHRY and CDR2 SYGVKD.

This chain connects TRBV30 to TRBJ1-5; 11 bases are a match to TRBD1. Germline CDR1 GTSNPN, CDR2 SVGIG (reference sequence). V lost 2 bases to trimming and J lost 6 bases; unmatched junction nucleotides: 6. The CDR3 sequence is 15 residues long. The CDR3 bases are TGTGCCTGGAGTACCGGGACAGGGGGGGCTCAGCCCCAGCATTTT. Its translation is CAWSTGTGGAQPQHF.

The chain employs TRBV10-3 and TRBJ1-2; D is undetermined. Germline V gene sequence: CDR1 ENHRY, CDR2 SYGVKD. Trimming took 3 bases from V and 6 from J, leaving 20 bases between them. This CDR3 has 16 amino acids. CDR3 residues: CAISDRPAGEMDGYTF. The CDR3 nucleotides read TGTGCCATCAGTGACCGACCGGCGGGAGAGATGGATGGCTACACCTTC.

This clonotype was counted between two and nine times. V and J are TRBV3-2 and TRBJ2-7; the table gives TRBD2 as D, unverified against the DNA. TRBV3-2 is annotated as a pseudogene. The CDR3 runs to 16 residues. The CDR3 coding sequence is TGTGCCAGCAGCCAAGGCGATAGCGGGAGGGTCTACGAGCAGTACTTC. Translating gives CASSQGDSGRVYEQYF.

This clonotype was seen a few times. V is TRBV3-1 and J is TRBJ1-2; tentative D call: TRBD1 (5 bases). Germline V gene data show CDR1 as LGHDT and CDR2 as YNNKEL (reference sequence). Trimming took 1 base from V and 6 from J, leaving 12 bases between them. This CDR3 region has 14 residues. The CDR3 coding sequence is TGTGCCAGCAGCCAAGTAGCCGGGGCCAATGGCTACACCTTC. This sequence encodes CASSQVAGANGYTF.

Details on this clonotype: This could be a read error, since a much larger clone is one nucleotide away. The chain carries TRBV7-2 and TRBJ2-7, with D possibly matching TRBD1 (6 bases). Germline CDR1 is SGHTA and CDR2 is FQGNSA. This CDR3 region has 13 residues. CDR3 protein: CASSHEDSYGQYF. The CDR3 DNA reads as TGTGCCAGCAGCCATGAGGACAGCTACGGGCAGTACTTC.

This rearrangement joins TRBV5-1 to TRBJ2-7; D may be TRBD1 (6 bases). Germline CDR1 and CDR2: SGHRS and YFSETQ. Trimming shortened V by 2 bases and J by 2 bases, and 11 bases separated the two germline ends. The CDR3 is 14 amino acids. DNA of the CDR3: TGCGCCAGCAGCTTCCGCACAGGGCCCTACGAGCAGTACTTC. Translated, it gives CASSFRTGPYEQYF.

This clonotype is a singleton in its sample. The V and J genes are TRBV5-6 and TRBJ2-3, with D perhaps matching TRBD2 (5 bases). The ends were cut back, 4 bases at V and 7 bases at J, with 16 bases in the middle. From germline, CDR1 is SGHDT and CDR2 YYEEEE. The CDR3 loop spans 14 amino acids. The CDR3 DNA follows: TGTGCCAGCAGCGCCTTGGGTACGGGGTATACGCAGTATTTT. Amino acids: CASSALGTGYTQYF.

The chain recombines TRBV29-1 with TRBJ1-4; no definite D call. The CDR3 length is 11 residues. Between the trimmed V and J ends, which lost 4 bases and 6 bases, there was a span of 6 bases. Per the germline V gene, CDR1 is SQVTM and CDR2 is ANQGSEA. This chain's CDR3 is CSVGGDEKLFF. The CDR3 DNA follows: TGCAGCGTTGGCGGGGATGAAAAACTGTTTTTT.

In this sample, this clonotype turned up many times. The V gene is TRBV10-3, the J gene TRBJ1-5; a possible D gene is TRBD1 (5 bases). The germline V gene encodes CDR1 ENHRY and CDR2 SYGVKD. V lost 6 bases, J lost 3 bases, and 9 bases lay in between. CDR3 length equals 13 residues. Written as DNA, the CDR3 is TGTGCCATCAGAGGACATGTCAATCAGCCCCAGCATTTT. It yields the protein CAIRGHVNQPQHF.

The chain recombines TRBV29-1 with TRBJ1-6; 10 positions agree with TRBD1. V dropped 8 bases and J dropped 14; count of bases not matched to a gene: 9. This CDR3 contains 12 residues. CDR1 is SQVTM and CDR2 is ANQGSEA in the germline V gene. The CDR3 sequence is CSRWGQGTTLHF. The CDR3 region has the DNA TGCAGCCGGTGGGGACAGGGGACCACCCTCCACTTT.

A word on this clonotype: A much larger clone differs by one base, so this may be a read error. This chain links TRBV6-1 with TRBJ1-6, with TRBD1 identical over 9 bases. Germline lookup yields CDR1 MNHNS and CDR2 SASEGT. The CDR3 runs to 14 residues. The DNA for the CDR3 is TGTGCCAGCAGCGAGGACAGGGGATTTTCATCCCTCCACTTT. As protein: CASSEDRGFSSLHF.

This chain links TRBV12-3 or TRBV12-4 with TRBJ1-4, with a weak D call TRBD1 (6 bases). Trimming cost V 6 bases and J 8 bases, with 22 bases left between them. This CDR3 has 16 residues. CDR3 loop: CASSNPEGGLREKLFF. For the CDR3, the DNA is TGTGCCAGCAGCAACCCGGAGGGGGGACTTCGAGAAAAACTGTTTTTT.

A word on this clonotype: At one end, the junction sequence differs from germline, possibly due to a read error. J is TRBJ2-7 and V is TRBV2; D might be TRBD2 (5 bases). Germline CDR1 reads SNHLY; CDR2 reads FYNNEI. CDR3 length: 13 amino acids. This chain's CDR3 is CASVGSNNGELYF. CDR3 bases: TGTGCCAGCGTCGGATCGAACAACGGGGAGCTGTACTTC.